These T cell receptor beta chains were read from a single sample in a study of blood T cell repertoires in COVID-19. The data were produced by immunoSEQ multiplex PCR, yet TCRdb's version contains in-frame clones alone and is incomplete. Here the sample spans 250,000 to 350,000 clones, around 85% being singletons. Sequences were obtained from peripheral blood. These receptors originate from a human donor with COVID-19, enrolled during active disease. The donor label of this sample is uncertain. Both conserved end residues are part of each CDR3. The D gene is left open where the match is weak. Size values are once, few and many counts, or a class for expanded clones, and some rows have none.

CDR3: CASSVGGQGKEFF; DNA: TGTGCCAGCAGCGTAGGTGGACAGGGGAAAGAGTTCTTC; D: TRBD1; J: TRBJ2-1; size: few; V: TRBV9
CDR3: CASSLSRLERGSEQFF; DNA: TGTGCCAGCAGTTTATCACGGCTGGAAAGGGGTAGTGAGCAGTTCTTC; D: -; J: TRBJ2-1; size: few; V: TRBV27
CDR3: CSGGQGNGYTF; DNA: TGCAGCGGGGGGCAGGGTAACGGCTACACCTTC; D: -; J: TRBJ1-2; size: few; V: TRBV20-1
CDR3: CASSSAPGGTGELFF; DNA: TGTGCCAGCAGCTCCGCCCCAGGGGGGACCGGGGAGCTGTTTTTT; D: -; J: TRBJ2-2; size: -; V: TRBV7-3
CDR3: CASKAGGTDTQYF; DNA: TGTGCCAGCAAGGCAGGGGGCACAGATACGCAGTATTTT; D: -; J: TRBJ2-3; size: -; V: TRBV2
CDR3: CASSPSRQGTYEQYF; DNA: TGCGCCAGCAGCCCCTCCCGACAGGGAACCTACGAGCAGTACTTC; D: TRBD1; J: TRBJ2-7; size: -; V: TRBV5-1
CDR3: CASSSLDRGRVQPQHF; DNA: TGTGCCAGTAGTTCCCTAGACAGGGGGCGAGTTCAGCCCCAGCATTTT; D: TRBD1; J: TRBJ1-5; size: once; V: TRBV19
CDR3: CASSEIWGGIDRYGYTF; DNA: TGTGCCAGCAGCGAAATCTGGGGGGGGATTGATCGCTATGGCTACACCTTC; D: -; J: TRBJ1-2; size: -; V: TRBV7-2
CDR3: CASSPGEYTYNEQFF; DNA: TGTGCCAGCTCACCCGGGGAGTACACCTACAATGAGCAGTTCTTC; D: -; J: TRBJ2-1; size: -; V: TRBV18
CDR3: CASSVGNNGGTEAFF; DNA: TGTGCCAGCAGCGTAGGAAATAACGGGGGCACTGAAGCTTTCTTT; D: -; J: TRBJ1-1; size: -; V: TRBV9
CDR3: CASSVEDRGRQYF; DNA: TGTGCCAGCAGCGTAGAGGACAGGGGGCGGCAGTACTTC; D: TRBD1; J: TRBJ2-7; size: once; V: TRBV9
CDR3: CASSSPGETNYGYTF; DNA: TGTGCCAGCAGTTCCCCCGGGGAAACTAACTATGGCTACACCTTC; D: -; J: TRBJ1-2; size: once; V: TRBV28
CDR3: CASSFPGSYNEQFF; DNA: TGTGCCAGCAGTTTCCCCGGCTCCTACAATGAGCAGTTCTTC; D: -; J: TRBJ2-1; size: -; V: TRBV28
CDR3: CAWSSGRDYEQYF; DNA: TGTGCCTGGAGTTCCGGGCGGGACTACGAGCAGTACTTC; D: -; J: TRBJ2-7; size: -; V: TRBV30
CDR3: CASSFPLGEVFEAFF; DNA: TGTGCCAGCAGCTTCCCCCTAGGGGAGGTTTTCGAAGCTTTCTTT; D: -; J: TRBJ1-1; size: few; V: TRBV5-4